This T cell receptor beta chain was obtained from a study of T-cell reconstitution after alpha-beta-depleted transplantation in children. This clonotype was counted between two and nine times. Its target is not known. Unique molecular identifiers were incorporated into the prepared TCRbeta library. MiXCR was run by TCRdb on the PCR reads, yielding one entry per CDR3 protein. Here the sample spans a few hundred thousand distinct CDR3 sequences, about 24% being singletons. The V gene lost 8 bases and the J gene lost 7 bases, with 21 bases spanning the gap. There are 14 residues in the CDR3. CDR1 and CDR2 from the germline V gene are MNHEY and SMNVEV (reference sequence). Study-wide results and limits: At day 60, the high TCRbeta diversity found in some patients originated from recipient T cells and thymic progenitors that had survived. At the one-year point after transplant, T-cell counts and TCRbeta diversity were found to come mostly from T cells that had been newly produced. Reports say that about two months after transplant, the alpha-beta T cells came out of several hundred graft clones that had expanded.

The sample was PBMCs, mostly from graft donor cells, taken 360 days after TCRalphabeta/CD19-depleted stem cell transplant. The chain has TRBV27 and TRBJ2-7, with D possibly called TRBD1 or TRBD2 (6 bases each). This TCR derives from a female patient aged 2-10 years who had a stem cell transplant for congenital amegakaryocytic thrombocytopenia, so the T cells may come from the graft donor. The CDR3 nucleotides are TGTGCCAGCGGCCGTGGGCCGGGGGCGGGGGAGCAGTACTTC. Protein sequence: CASGRGPGAGEQYF.